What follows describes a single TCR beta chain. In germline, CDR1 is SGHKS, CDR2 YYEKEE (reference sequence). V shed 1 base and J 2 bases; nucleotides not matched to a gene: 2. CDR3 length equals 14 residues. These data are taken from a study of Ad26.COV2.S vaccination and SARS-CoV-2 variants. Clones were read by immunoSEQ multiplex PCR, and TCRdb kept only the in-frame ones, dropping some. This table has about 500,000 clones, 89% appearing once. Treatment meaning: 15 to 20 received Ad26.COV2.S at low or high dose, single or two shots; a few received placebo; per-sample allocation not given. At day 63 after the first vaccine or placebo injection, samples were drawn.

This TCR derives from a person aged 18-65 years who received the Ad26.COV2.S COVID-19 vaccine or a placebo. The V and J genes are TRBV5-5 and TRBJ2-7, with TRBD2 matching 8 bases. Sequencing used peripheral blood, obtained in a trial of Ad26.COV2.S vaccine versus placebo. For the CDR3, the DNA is TGTGCCAGCAGCTTGACAGCGGGAGCCTACGAGCAGTACTTC. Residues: CASSLTAGAYEQYF.